This is a list of T cell receptor beta chains from one sample in a study of read filtering for tumor transcriptome and immune sequencing. TCRdb re-called the reads through MiXCR, storing one row per CDR3 protein. The sample has more than 55,000 distinct CDR3 sequences; approximately 18% are singletons. The material sequenced was a population of CD138-negative cells sorted from bone marrow. The receptors were gathered from a donor aged 40 or over with multiple myeloma. CDR3s include the opening cysteine and the closing phenylalanine or tryptophan. A D gene is named only where the DNA matches it firmly. Clone size appears in some rows only: once, few, many, or a class for an expanded clone.

D: NA; J: TRBJ2-7; V: TRBV6-2/TRBV6-3; size: NA; CDR3: CASLYEQYF; DNA: TGTGCCTCCCTCTACGAGCAGTACTTC
D: TRBD2; J: TRBJ2-1; V: TRBV11-1; size: many; CDR3: CASSLRTSGKSYNEQFF; DNA: TGTGCCAGCAGCTTAAGGACTAGCGGGAAATCCTACAATGAGCAGTTCTTC
D: NA; J: TRBJ1-5; V: TRBV19; size: many; CDR3: CASISVGNQPQHF; DNA: TGTGCCAGCATAAGTGTTGGCAATCAGCCCCAGCATTTT
D: TRBD2; J: TRBJ2-1; V: TRBV7-9; size: many; CDR3: CASSPRLAGKQFF; DNA: TGTGCCAGCAGCCCCAGACTAGCGGGCAAGCAGTTCTTC
D: TRBD1; J: TRBJ2-3; V: TRBV28; size: NA; CDR3: CAVLGQVASQPQYF; DNA: TGTGCCGTACTGGGACAGGTGGCGAGTCAGCCCCAGTATTTT
D: TRBD1; J: TRBJ1-1; V: TRBV13; size: few; CDR3: CASSLGAGGAFF; DNA: TGTGCCAGCAGCTTAGGGGCAGGGGGGGCTTTCTTT
D: TRBD1; J: TRBJ1-5; V: TRBV7-9; size: NA; CDR3: CASSFRVLRDRGMQPQHF; DNA: TGTGCCAGCAGCTTTCGGGTACTTCGGGACAGGGGTATGCAGCCCCAGCATTTT
D: NA; J: TRBJ2-3; V: TRBV4-1; size: many; CDR3: CASSQELADTQYF; DNA: TGCGCCAGCAGCCAAGAGCTTGCAGATACGCAGTATTTT
D: NA; J: TRBJ2-4; V: TRBV2; size: NA; CDR3: CASSDGRAKNIQYF; DNA: TGTGCCAGCAGTGACGGCAGAGCCAAAAACATTCAGTACTTC
D: NA; J: TRBJ2-1; V: TRBV19; size: NA; CDR3: CASRRGQNYNEQFF; DNA: TGTGCCAGTCGTAGAGGGCAGAACTACAATGAGCAGTTCTTC
D: TRBD1; J: TRBJ2-6; V: TRBV5-4; size: many; CDR3: CASSLPRVRGSGANVLTF; DNA: TGTGCCAGCAGCTTACCCCGGGTCAGGGGGTCTGGGGCCAACGTCCTGACTTTC
D: NA; J: TRBJ2-5; V: TRBV5-5; size: many; CDR3: CASSMTGGTQETQYF; DNA: TGTGCCAGCAGTATGACAGGTGGAACCCAAGAGACCCAGTACTTC
D: TRBD1; J: TRBJ1-1; V: TRBV29-1; size: many; CDR3: CSVEPGQGLTEAFF; DNA: TGCAGCGTGGAACCGGGACAGGGGCTCACTGAAGCTTTCTTT
D: NA; J: TRBJ2-7; V: TRBV6-6; size: many; CDR3: CASSYDSSYEQYF; DNA: TGTGCCAGCAGTTACGACAGCTCCTACGAGCAGTACTTC
D: NA; J: TRBJ2-5; V: TRBV20-1; size: many; CDR3: CSASGYDQETQYF; DNA: TGCAGTGCTAGCGGGTACGATCAAGAGACCCAGTACTTC
D: NA; J: TRBJ2-1; V: TRBV20-1; size: medium-sized; CDR3: CSARVVGSYNEQFF; DNA: TGCAGTGCTAGAGTGGTAGGGTCCTACAATGAGCAGTTCTTC
D: NA; J: TRBJ2-5; V: TRBV20-1; size: NA; CDR3: CSARVVRRGQYF; DNA: TGCAGTGCTAGAGTTGTCCGGCGGGGCCAGTACTTC
D: TRBD1; J: TRBJ2-7; V: TRBV9; size: few; CDR3: CASSTETGGGYEQYF; DNA: TGTGCCAGCAGCACAGAGACAGGGGGAGGGTACGAGCAGTACTTC
D: TRBD2; J: TRBJ2-1; V: TRBV28; size: NA; CDR3: CAGTLAGTDNEQFF; DNA: TGTGCCGGCACCTTAGCGGGGACGGATAATGAGCAGTTCTTC
D: NA; J: TRBJ1-4; V: TRBV28; size: many; CDR3: CASSLGGTGPLSEKLFF; DNA: TGTGCCAGCAGTTTAGGCGGAACAGGGCCATTAAGTGAAAAACTGTTTTTT
D: NA; J: TRBJ2-1; V: TRBV12-3/TRBV12-4; size: NA; CDR3: CASSFGTHSHNEQLF; DNA: TGCGCCAGCAGTTTCGGGACACATAGTCACAATGAGCAGCTCTTC
D: NA; J: TRBJ2-1; V: TRBV6-2/TRBV6-3; size: many; CDR3: CASSYGGGASSYNEQFF; DNA: TGTGCCAGCAGTTACGGGGGCGGGGCGAGCTCCTACAATGAGCAGTTCTTC
D: NA; J: TRBJ1-1; V: TRBV18; size: few; CDR3: CASSQYGGKTSEAFF; DNA: TGTGCCAGCTCGCAGTATGGGGGAAAAACCTCCGAAGCTTTCTTT
D: TRBD2; J: TRBJ2-5; V: TRBV28; size: NA; CDR3: CASSSTAGAGEGETQCF; DNA: TGTGCCAGCAGTTCCACTGCCGGAGCGGGAGAAGGGGAGACCCAGTGCTTC
D: NA; J: TRBJ2-1; V: TRBV5-1; size: many; CDR3: CASSDGTSSYNEQFF; DNA: TGCGCCAGCAGCGACGGGACAAGCTCCTACAATGAGCAGTTCTTC
D: NA; J: TRBJ1-6; V: TRBV11-2; size: many; CDR3: CASSLLGRLNSPLHF; DNA: TGTGCCAGCAGCTTGCTCGGGCGGCTAAATTCACCCCTCCACTTT
D: NA; J: TRBJ2-5; V: TRBV12-3/TRBV12-4; size: many; CDR3: CASSLARGGETQYF; DNA: TGTGCCAGCAGTTTAGCCCGAGGGGGGGAGACCCAGTACTTC
D: TRBD2; J: TRBJ2-1; V: TRBV9; size: many; CDR3: CASSPTQASGVYNEQFF; DNA: TGTGCCAGCAGCCCAACTCAAGCTAGCGGGGTTTACAATGAGCAGTTCTTC
D: NA; J: TRBJ2-1; V: TRBV20-1; size: NA; CDR3: CSALSRDCYNEQFF; DNA: TGCAGTGCCCTATCCCGTGACTGTTACAATGAGCAGTTCTTC
D: TRBD1; J: TRBJ2-7; V: TRBV7-9; size: many; CDR3: CASSSIGTGGTYEQYF; DNA: TGTGCCAGCAGCAGTATCGGGACAGGGGGTACCTACGAGCAGTACTTC
D: NA; J: TRBJ2-1; V: TRBV7-2; size: many; CDR3: CASSLETYNEQFF; DNA: TGTGCCAGCAGCTTAGAGACCTACAATGAGCAGTTCTTC
D: NA; J: TRBJ2-2; V: TRBV10-2; size: many; CDR3: CASSYNRARDTGELFF; DNA: TGCGCCAGCAGTTATAACAGGGCCCGGGACACCGGGGAGCTGTTTTTT
D: NA; J: TRBJ1-5; V: TRBV7-2; size: many; CDR3: CASSLFGGYQPQHF; DNA: TGTGCCAGCAGCTTATTCGGGGGGTATCAGCCCCAGCATTTT